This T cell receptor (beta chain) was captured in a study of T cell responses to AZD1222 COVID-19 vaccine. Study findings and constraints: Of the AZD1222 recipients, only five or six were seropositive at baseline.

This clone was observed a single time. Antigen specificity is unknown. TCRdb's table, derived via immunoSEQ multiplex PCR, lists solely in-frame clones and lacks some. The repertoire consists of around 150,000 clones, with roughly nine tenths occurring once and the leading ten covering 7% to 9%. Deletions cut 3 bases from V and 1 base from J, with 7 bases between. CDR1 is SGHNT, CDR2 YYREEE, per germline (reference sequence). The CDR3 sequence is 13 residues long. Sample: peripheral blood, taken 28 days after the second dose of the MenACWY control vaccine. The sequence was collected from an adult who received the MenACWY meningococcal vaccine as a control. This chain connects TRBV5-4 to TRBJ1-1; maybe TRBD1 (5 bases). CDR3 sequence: CASSWGGNTEAFF. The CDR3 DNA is TGTGCCAGCAGCTGGGGGGGGAACACTGAAGCTTTCTTT.